This TCR beta chain was found in a study of blood T cells in healthy people across ages. The authors ran a second PCR of about 7 to 12 cycles using a sample-barcoded 5' primer and a J-beta primer mix. TCRdb re-derived calls from the 5' RACE reads in MiXCR, one entry per CDR3 protein. The data contain fewer than 700,000 distinct CDR3 sequences, 40% to 45% of them singletons. Trimming cost V 0 bases and J 6 bases; bases outside gene matches: 4. From germline, CDR1 is LGHNA and CDR2 YNFKEQ. The CDR3 has 14 amino acids. The table lists this clonotype with a few counts. The rearrangement joins TRBV4-2 to TRBJ1-1, with 7 bases aligning to TRBD1. The clonotype was recovered from an elderly man in good health. Sequencing was carried out using blood. Written as DNA, the CDR3 is TGTGCCAGCAGCCAAGATACAGGGGCCTCTGAAGCTTTCTTT. Translated: CASSQDTGASEAFF.